The clone carrying this TCR beta chain came up once. Its antigen remains unidentified. This record belongs to a study of cytomegalovirus exposure and HLA in healthy donors. Study-wide points: Accounts indicate the classifier identified cytomegalovirus status with strong specificity and sensitivity. For most TCR beta V segments, an earlier analysis put the productive rate at about 87% or about 30% of the time. DRB1 showed the most TCR associations and HLA-C the fewest in a later analysis, as rates varied by HLA locus. According to the study, roughly 160 TCR beta chains were cytomegalovirus-associated.

The CDR3 covers 13 residues. V lost 5 bases to trimming and J lost 2 bases, with 7 bases between them. The germline V gene encodes CDR1 SGHTA and CDR2 FQGNSA. Researchers ran the PCR with 60 Vbeta and 13 Jbeta primers. Sequencing used immunoSEQ multiplex PCR; TCRdb keeps in-frame clones, though not all of them. The sample contains around 130,000 clones, about four fifths of which appear only once. Sequenced input: PBMCs. This TCR was sampled from a woman between 40 and 55 years old in good health and CMV-seronegative. The chain links TRBV7-2 to TRBJ2-1; possible D gene TRBD1, 6 bases. The CDR3: CASSGGAYNEQFF. Written as DNA, the CDR3 is TGTGCCAGCAGCGGGGGCGCCTACAATGAGCAGTTCTTC. Full variable domain (rest looked up from reference TRBV7-2 and TRBJ2-1): GAGVSQSPSNKVTEKGKDVELRCDPISGHTALYWYRQSLGQGLEFLIYFQGNSAPDKSGLPSDRFSAERTGGSVSTLTIQRTQQEDSAVYLCASSGGAYNEQFFGPGTRLTVL.